These 3 T cell receptor beta chains were all obtained from the same sample, sequenced in a study of blood T cells in healthy people across ages. PCR was performed a second time for about 7 to 11 cycles using a sample-barcoded 5' primer and a J-beta primer mix. Each CDR3 protein is one row after TCRdb ran MiXCR on the 5' RACE reads. The sample contains roughly 900,000 distinct CDR3 sequences, 29% of which appear only once. Sequencing input: blood. The receptors derive from a woman of 80 years or more in good health.

The CDR3 is CASNLHTDTQYF. The CDR3 DNA sequence: TGCGCCAGCAACCTACACACAGATACGCAGTATTTT. The chain employs TRBV5-1 and TRBJ2-3; D gene ambiguous. V was shortened by 6 bases and J by 2 bases, with 7 bases between the two germline ends. The length of the CDR3 is 12 residues. CDR1 is SGHRS and CDR2 is YFSETQ in the germline V gene.

The gene calls are TRBV6-2 or TRBV6-3 and TRBJ1-1, with a weak D call TRBD1 (6 bases). Trimming stripped 4 bases from V and 3 bases from J, with 12 bases between. Germline CDR1 MNHEY, CDR2 SVGEGT. The CDR3 is 14 amino acids. CDR3 residues: CASSWPNRDTEAFF. Written as DNA, the CDR3 is TGTGCCAGCAGTTGGCCGAACAGGGACACTGAAGCTTTCTTT.

This clonotype was seen many times. The chain carries TRBV2 and TRBJ2-6; D is undetermined. Germline CDR1 SNHLY, CDR2 FYNNEI. The V end lost 0 bases, the J end lost 4 bases, and 13 bases lay between the germline ends. The CDR3 sequence is 17 residues long. The CDR3 here is CASSEALPRGGANVLTF. As DNA, the CDR3 is TGTGCCAGCAGTGAAGCGCTGCCCCGCGGAGGGGCCAACGTCCTGACTTTC.